Shown below are 24 T cell receptor beta chains from a single sample sequenced in a study of CD8 T cells in Susac syndrome. About 0.5 to 1 ug RNA was reverse transcribed with random hexamers. TCRdb reprocessed the immunoSEQ multiplex PCR reads via MiXCR and lists one record per CDR3 protein. The table records about 130,000 distinct CDR3 sequences, around 94% of them present only once. Sequenced material: CD4+ T cells from PBMCs. The source is a human donor with multiple sclerosis.

The chain carries TRBV3-1 and TRBJ1-1; unclear D gene. CDR3 length: 14 amino acids. Trimming removed 3 bases at V and 0 bases at J, with 8 bases between. The germline V gene encodes CDR1 LGHDT and CDR2 YNNKEL (reference sequence). CDR3 in DNA: TGTGCCAGCAGCCAGACGGCCATGAACACTGAAGCTTTCTTT. This encodes CASSQTAMNTEAFF.

The chain couples TRBV30 to TRBJ2-7; TRBD1 matches at 9 bases. V shed 8 bases and J 1 base; nucleotides not matched to a gene: 12. CDR3 length: 15 amino acids. Germline CDR1 reads GTSNPN; CDR2 reads SVGIG (reference sequence). The CDR3 sequence: CASGTGQGISYEQYF. CDR3 DNA sequence: TGTGCCAGTGGGACGGGACAGGGAATATCCTACGAGCAGTACTTC.

There are a few counts of this clonotype. This sequence joins TRBV27 and TRBJ2-7; a possible D gene is TRBD2 (5 bases). The CDR3 length is 13 residues. Germline V gene sequence: CDR1 MNHEY, CDR2 SMNVEV (reference sequence). The V end was cut by 4 bases, the J end by 4 bases, with 11 bases between. CDR3: CASSSAPGYEQYF. Written as DNA, the CDR3 is TGTGCCAGCAGTTCAGCCCCGGGGTACGAGCAGTACTTC.

The chain employs TRBV6-5 and TRBJ2-7; the D gene is possibly TRBD2 (5 bases). This CDR3 is built from 15 residues. Trimming pared 0 bases from V and 2 bases from J, leaving 11 bases between. Germline CDR1 and CDR2: MNHEY and SVGAGI. CDR3 in DNA: TGTGCCAGCAGTTACTCGAAATCCGGGGCCTACGAGCAGTACTTC. Translation gives CASSYSKSGAYEQYF.

V usage is TRBV30 and J usage is TRBJ1-4, with D perhaps matching TRBD1 (6 bases). The CDR3 has 14 residues. V shed 4 bases and J shed 15 bases, with 24 bases lying between them. From germline, CDR1 is GTSNPN and CDR2 SVGIG (reference sequence). The CDR3 region is CAWTGTAPRGGVFF. CDR3 coding DNA: TGTGCCTGGACCGGGACGGCCCCACGAGGGGGGGTGTTTTTT.

The chain is built from TRBV7-2 and TRBJ2-5; 10 bases map to TRBD1. In germline, CDR1 is SGHTA, CDR2 FQGNSA. The length of the CDR3 is 15 residues. Losses at the gene ends were 6 bases for V and 4 bases for J; bases not matched to a gene: 8. CDR3 sequence (DNA): TGTGCCAGCAGGCGACAGGGGGCAGTGGGAGAGACCCAGTACTTC. Protein: CASRRQGAVGETQYF.

The V and J genes are TRBV5-4 and TRBJ2-3, with 7 bases that match TRBD1. CDR1 is SGHNT and CDR2 is YYREEE in the germline V gene (reference sequence). Trimming at V came to 1 base and at J to 2 bases, leaving 7 bases not matched to a gene. This CDR3 is 16 amino acids long. This chain's CDR3 is CASSLMGRGSTDTQYF. In DNA form, the CDR3 reads TGTGCCAGCAGCTTGATGGGCAGGGGGTCCACAGATACGCAGTATTTT.

V usage is TRBV29-1 and J usage is TRBJ1-1; D gene unclear. Germline CDR1 reads SQVTM; CDR2 reads ANQGSEA. The CDR3 consists of 12 residues. V lost 3 bases to trimming and J lost 5 bases, with 10 bases between them. The chain's CDR3 is CSVEHQTTEAFF. In DNA form, the CDR3 reads TGCAGCGTTGAGCATCAGACAACTGAAGCTTTCTTT.

This clonotype was observed a few times. The CDR3 nucleotides read TGTGCCAGCAGTTCAAGGGGCAATCAGCCCCAGCATTTT. Its protein is CASSSRGNQPQHF. The V call is TRBV2, the J call TRBJ1-5; D gene uncertain. Trimming removed 5 bases from V and 2 bases from J, with 7 bases in between. Germline lookup yields CDR1 SNHLY and CDR2 FYNNEI. The CDR3 consists of 13 residues.

The rearrangement links TRBV30 to TRBJ1-5; D is perhaps TRBD1 (6 bases). Germline values: CDR1 GTSNPN, CDR2 SVGIG (reference sequence). This CDR3 contains 16 residues. Trimming cost V 2 bases and J 0 bases, with 14 bases left between them. For the CDR3, the DNA is TGTGCCTGGAGTTTCGGGGGGGGGCATAGCAATCAGCCCCAGCATTTT. This sequence encodes CAWSFGGGHSNQPQHF. The variable domain in full, completed from reference TRBV30 and TRBJ1-5, reads SQTIHQWPATLVQPVGSPLSLECTVEGTSNPNLYWYRQAAGRGLQLLFYSVGIGQISSEVPQNLSASRPQDRQFILSSKKLLLSDSGFYLCAWSFGGGHSNQPQHFGDGTRLSIL.

This rearrangement joins TRBV30 to TRBJ2-4, with D maybe TRBD2 (6 bases). This CDR3 is 13 amino acids long. Germline CDR1 reads GTSNPN; CDR2 reads SVGIG (reference sequence). V gave up 8 bases and J gave up 5 bases, with 16 bases separating them. The CDR3 coding sequence is TGTGCCAGTTTGAGGGGCGGGGAAAACATTCAGTACTTC. Protein sequence: CASLRGGENIQYF. The variable domain in full, completed from reference TRBV30 and TRBJ2-4, reads SQTIHQWPATLVQPVGSPLSLECTVEGTSNPNLYWYRQAAGRGLQLLFYSVGIGQISSEVPQNLSASRPQDRQFILSSKKLLLSDSGFYLCASLRGGENIQYFGAGTRLSVL.

The chain employs TRBV30 and TRBJ2-5, with 8 bases fitting TRBD2. CDR1 and CDR2 (germline): GTSNPN, SVGIG (reference sequence). The CDR3 is made up of 13 amino acids. V was pared by 5 bases and J by 3 bases, with 5 bases of the junction left unmatched. Here the CDR3 DNA reads TGTGCCTGGGACGAACTAGCGGAAGAGACCCAGTACTTC. Its protein product is CAWDELAEETQYF.

This chain uses TRBV20-1 with TRBJ2-3; 10 positions match TRBD2. Germline-derived CDR1 and CDR2 are DFQATT and SNEGSKA (reference sequence). There are 17 residues in the CDR3. The J segment lost 5 bases and the V segment lost 3 bases, leaving 14 bases of the junction unmatched. Written as DNA, the CDR3 is TGCAGTGCTAGTTTCCTAGCGGGGGCAAATCGGGGAGATACGCAGTATTTT. Protein sequence: CSASFLAGANRGDTQYF.

The CDR3 region has the DNA TGTGCCAGCAGTTTTGGGGTAGTAGGATCACCCCTCCACTTT. Amino acid sequence: CASSFGVVGSPLHF. V and J are TRBV12-3 or TRBV12-4 and TRBJ1-6, with D unclear. The CDR3 contains 14 residues. Trimming shortened V by 3 bases and J by 10 bases, and 13 bases separated the two germline ends.

The chain carries TRBV7-2 and TRBJ1-2, with 12 bases fitting TRBD1. Germline V lookup: CDR1 SGHTA, CDR2 FQGNSA. V trimming: 1 base; J trimming: 4 bases; junction bases outside the gene matches: 7. The CDR3 has 17 amino acids. CDR3 sequence (DNA): TGTGCCAGCAGCTTAGGGGGACAGGGGGCAATGAGCTATGGCTACACCTTC. It yields the protein CASSLGGQGAMSYGYTF.

This rearrangement joins TRBV19 to TRBJ1-1; D remains ambiguous. Germline CDR1 and CDR2: LNHDA and SQIVND (reference sequence). The V end was cut by 2 bases, the J end by 7 bases, with 11 bases between. The CDR3 totals 13 residues. The chain's CDR3 is CASSITHRGEAFF. The CDR3, as DNA: TGTGCCAGTAGTATAACCCATCGGGGTGAAGCTTTCTTT.

This chain joins TRBV2 and TRBJ2-1; D might be TRBD2 (6 bases). This CDR3 spans 14 amino acids. Germline V gene lookup returns CDR1 SNHLY and CDR2 FYNNEI. V dropped 7 bases and J dropped 0 bases, with 10 bases sitting between them. The CDR3 here is CASIRDFSYNEQFF. In nucleotides, the CDR3 is TGTGCCAGCATCCGGGACTTCTCCTACAATGAGCAGTTCTTC.

The chain is built from TRBV19 and TRBJ2-1; the match to TRBD2 covers 8 bases. The CDR3 totals 16 residues. Germline lookup yields CDR1 LNHDA and CDR2 SQIVND (reference sequence). The V and J ends lost 1 base and 5 bases, in that order; junction bases with no gene match: 7. The CDR3 is CASSIAGSGSDNEQFF. The CDR3 DNA sequence: TGTGCCAGTAGTATAGCGGGGAGCGGGAGTGACAATGAGCAGTTCTTC.

The CDR3 nucleotides are TGTGCCAGCAGCCGGGGACAGGGGAGGGACTACGAGCAGTACTTC. Its translation: CASSRGQGRDYEQYF. The chain links TRBV12-3 or TRBV12-4 to TRBJ2-7, with 10 bases fitting TRBD1. With 6 bases clipped from V and 3 bases from J, the junction kept 8 bases outside the gene matches. This CDR3 region has 15 residues.

This chain connects TRBV28 to TRBJ1-5; D possibly corresponds to TRBD1 (5 bases). The germline V and J ends were trimmed by 3 bases and 5 bases, with 14 bases remaining between them. Looked up from germline, CDR1 is MDHEN and CDR2 is SYDVKM. This CDR3 spans 15 amino acids. CDR3: CASSLQGPVYQPQHF. CDR3 sequence (DNA): TGTGCCAGCAGTTTGCAGGGCCCGGTGTATCAGCCCCAGCATTTT.

The chain employs TRBV5-1 and TRBJ2-7; D is undetermined. The CDR3 consists of 14 residues. Germline V CDR1 and CDR2: SGHRS, YFSETQ. Trimming removed 2 bases at V and 5 bases at J, with 14 bases between. CDR3 in amino acids: CASSLRTSADEQYF. The CDR3 nucleotides read TGCGCCAGCAGCTTACGGACGTCAGCCGACGAGCAGTACTTC.

This clonotype has just one count. The V call is TRBV30, the J call TRBJ1-5, with D unresolved. CDR1 and CDR2 from the germline V gene are GTSNPN and SVGIG (reference sequence). V was cut by 3 bases and J by 4 bases, with 16 bases left in between. This CDR3 is built from 15 residues. Here the CDR3 reads CAWSGRLGGNQPQHF. CDR3 nucleotide sequence: TGTGCCTGGAGCGGCCGGCTCGGAGGAAATCAGCCCCAGCATTTT.

This chain uses TRBV4-3 with TRBJ2-5; D assignment may be TRBD1 or TRBD2 (5 bases each). Germline assignment: CDR1 LGHNA and CDR2 YSLEER. V shed 0 bases and J shed 7 bases, with 9 bases lying between them. This CDR3 comprises 13 residues. CDR3 DNA: TGCGCCAGCAGCCAAGACCCTGGGGGGACCCAGTACTTC. This sequence encodes CASSQDPGGTQYF.

The chain carries TRBV6-1 and TRBJ2-2, with D perhaps TRBD1 (5 bases). The CDR3 contains 16 residues. Germline values: CDR1 MNHNS, CDR2 SASEGT. Trimming stripped 5 bases from V and 7 bases from J, with 20 bases between. CDR3 bases: TGTGCCAGCAGTCTGCGTCGACAGCAAGATTTCGGGGAGCTGTTTTTT. Translation gives CASSLRRQQDFGELFF.